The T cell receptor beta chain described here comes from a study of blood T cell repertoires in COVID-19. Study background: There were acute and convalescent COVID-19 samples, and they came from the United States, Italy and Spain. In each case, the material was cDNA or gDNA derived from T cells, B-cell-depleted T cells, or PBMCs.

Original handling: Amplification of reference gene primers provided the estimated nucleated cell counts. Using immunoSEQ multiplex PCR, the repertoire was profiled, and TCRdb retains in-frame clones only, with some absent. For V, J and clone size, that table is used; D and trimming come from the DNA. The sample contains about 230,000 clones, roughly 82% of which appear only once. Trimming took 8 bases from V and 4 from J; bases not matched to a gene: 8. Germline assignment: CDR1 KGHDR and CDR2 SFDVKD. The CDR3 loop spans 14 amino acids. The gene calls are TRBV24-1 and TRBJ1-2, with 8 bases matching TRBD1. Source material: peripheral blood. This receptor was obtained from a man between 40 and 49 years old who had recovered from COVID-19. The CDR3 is CATTRTGRVYGYTF. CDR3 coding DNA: TGTGCCACCACTCGGACAGGGCGAGTCTATGGCTACACCTTC.